One and the same sample provided the 29 T cell receptor beta chains below, sequenced in a study of blood T cell repertoires in COVID-19. The data were produced by immunoSEQ multiplex PCR, yet TCRdb's version contains in-frame clones alone and is incomplete. The repertoire holds some 150,000 clones, with 85% to 90% as singletons. What was sequenced was peripheral blood. The receptors originated from a woman aged 60 to 75 with COVID-19, enrolled during active disease.

The chain has TRBV9 and TRBJ1-1; D is ambiguous. The ends were cut back, 3 bases at V and 4 bases at J, with 13 bases in the middle. This CDR3 has 14 residues. Germline assignment: CDR1 SGDLS and CDR2 YYNGEE. The DNA for the CDR3 is TGTGCCAGCAGCGCCAGGTGGCTGGGCACTGAAGCTTTCTTT. Encoded protein: CASSARWLGTEAFF.

This chain uses TRBV5-1 with TRBJ2-7, with 8 bases that match TRBD2. Unmatched junction bases numbered 3, after V lost 1 base and J lost 3 bases. Germline V gene data show CDR1 as SGHRS and CDR2 as YFSETQ. The CDR3 contains 14 residues. In DNA form, the CDR3 reads TGCGCCAGCAGCTTGAGCGGGAGAGGCTACGAGCAGTACTTC. It codes for CASSLSGRGYEQYF.

The V gene is TRBV11-2, the J gene TRBJ1-2; TRBD1 aligns across 7 bases. The V gene's germline CDR1 is SGHAT and CDR2 FQNNGV. The CDR3 consists of 15 residues. The ends lost 6 bases at V and 0 bases at J; junction bases unmatched: 7. The CDR3 DNA reads as TGTGCCAGCAGTCCTTCGGGACAGACTAACTATGGCTACACCTTC. This codes for CASSPSGQTNYGYTF.

This clone was seen only a few times. Other DNA sequences in this sample translate to the same CDR3. The V and J genes are TRBV7-2 and TRBJ1-2; a possible D gene is TRBD1 (6 bases). CDR1 and CDR2 (germline): SGHTA, FQGNSA. Trimming cost V 4 bases and J 2 bases, with 8 bases left between them. This CDR3 has 13 amino acids. The CDR3 DNA is TGTGCCAGCAGCTCCACAGGGAACTATGGCTACACCTTC. Protein: CASSSTGNYGYTF.

This chain uses TRBV29-1 with TRBJ2-3; D remains unclear. The CDR3 is 13 residues long. CDR1 and CDR2 (germline): SQVTM, ANQGSEA. V lost 5 bases and J 2 bases, leaving 11 bases between the germline ends. The CDR3: CSVRSLNTDTQYF. The DNA for the CDR3 is TGCAGCGTTAGGAGTCTAAACACAGATACGCAGTATTTT.

The DNA of the CDR3 is TGCGCCAGCAGCCTAGCCCGGGGAGCTAATGAAAAACTGTTTTTT. Protein product: CASSLARGANEKLFF. V and J are TRBV4-3 and TRBJ1-4; D gene ambiguous. Trimming removed 4 bases at V and 3 bases at J, with 12 bases between. The CDR3 length is 15 residues. Germline lookup yields CDR1 LGHNA and CDR2 YSLEER.

V usage is TRBV19 and J usage is TRBJ1-2, with D hard to call. V was trimmed by 1 base and J by 7 bases, leaving 10 bases between them. CDR1 and CDR2 from the germline V gene are LNHDA and SQIVND (reference sequence). This CDR3 has 13 residues. CDR3 sequence reads: CASSIGVHLGYTF. The CDR3, as DNA: TGTGCCAGTAGTATAGGCGTTCATCTTGGCTACACCTTC.

V gene TRBV19 combines with J gene TRBJ2-7; D might be TRBD1 (6 bases). With 3 bases removed from V and 2 bases from J, the gap between germline ends came to 14 bases. This CDR3 is built from 15 residues. Germline V gene data show CDR1 as LNHDA and CDR2 as SQIVND (reference sequence). Here the CDR3 reads CASSIKSDSTYEQYF. In DNA, the CDR3 is TGTGCCAGTAGTATCAAGTCGGACAGTACCTACGAGCAGTACTTC.

The chain couples TRBV4-1 to TRBJ1-1; no clear D gene. Germline V gene data show CDR1 as MGHRA and CDR2 as YSYEKL. The CDR3 is 14 amino acids. With 1 base removed from V and 1 base from J, the gap between germline ends came to 7 bases. The CDR3 DNA reads as TGCGCCAGCAGCCAAGGGGAGGGGAACACTGAAGCTTTCTTT. This encodes CASSQGEGNTEAFF.

V and J are TRBV6-5 and TRBJ1-3; no firm D call. CDR3 length equals 15 residues. CDR1 and CDR2 from the germline V gene are MNHEY and SVGAGI. V gave up 5 bases and J gave up 2 bases, with 13 bases separating them. This CDR3 reads CASSPDTHAGNTIYF. In nucleotides, the CDR3 is TGTGCCAGCAGTCCAGATACGCATGCTGGAAACACCATATATTTT.

CDR3 sequence: CASRRGREANEQYF. In DNA form, the CDR3 reads TGTGCCAGTAGAAGGGGCCGGGAGGCCAACGAGCAGTACTTC. V and J are TRBV19 and TRBJ2-7; 7 bases are a match to TRBD2. V gave up 6 bases and J gave up 5 bases; unmatched junction bases: 10. CDR1 and CDR2 (germline): LNHDA, SQIVND (reference sequence). The CDR3 sequence is 14 residues long.

This rearrangement joins TRBV7-2 to TRBJ2-5; the D gene is possibly TRBD2 (6 bases). The germline CDR1 and CDR2 sequences are SGHTA and FQGNSA. The V and J ends lost 1 base and 5 bases respectively, with 17 bases between them. The CDR3 contains 16 residues. This CDR3 reads CASSLVGGATGETQYF. The CDR3 DNA reads as TGTGCCAGCAGCTTAGTAGGAGGGGCCACAGGTGAGACCCAGTACTTC. Combining the CDR3 with reference TRBV7-2 and TRBJ2-5 gives the whole variable domain GAGVSQSPSNKVTEKGKDVELRCDPISGHTALYWYRQSLGQGLEFLIYFQGNSAPDKSGLPSDRFSAERTGGSVSTLTIQRTQQEDSAVYLCASSLVGGATGETQYFGPGTRLLVL.

This sequence joins TRBV5-1 and TRBJ2-6, with D unclear. The CDR3 is made up of 17 amino acids. Germline-derived CDR1 and CDR2 are SGHRS and YFSETQ. V shed 1 base and J shed 0 bases, with 11 bases lying between them. The CDR3 is CASSLSAGYSGANVLTF. The CDR3, as DNA: TGCGCCAGCAGCTTGAGTGCAGGTTACTCTGGGGCCAACGTCCTGACTTTC.

The gene calls are TRBV10-3 and TRBJ2-3, with TRBD2 identical over 9 bases. Germline CDR1 is ENHRY and CDR2 is SYGVKD. J gave up 0 bases and V 8 bases, and 9 bases lay outside the gene matches. The CDR3 contains 16 residues. The CDR3 DNA reads TGTGCCATCGCCGTGACTAGCGGTTTTAGCACAGATACGCAGTATTTT. Protein: CAIAVTSGFSTDTQYF.

The CDR3 DNA sequence: TGTGCCAGTAGTGTCCCAGGGCGGGATAATGAAAACATTCAGTACTTC. Protein: CASSVPGRDNENIQYF. V is TRBV19 and J is TRBJ2-4; possibly TRBD2 for D (6 bases). This CDR3 is 16 amino acids long. Trimming took 5 bases from V and 5 from J, leaving 19 bases between them. The V gene's germline CDR1 is LNHDA and CDR2 SQIVND (reference sequence). Variable domain in full (rest from reference TRBV19 and TRBJ2-4): DGGITQSPKYLFRKEGQNVTLSCEQNLNHDAMYWYRQDPGQGLRLIYYSQIVNDFQKGDIAEGYSVSREKKESFPLTVTSAQKNPTAFYLCASSVPGRDNENIQYFGAGTRLSVL.

This sequence joins TRBV24-1 and TRBJ1-2; D not resolved. Germline V gives CDR1 KGHDR, CDR2 SFDVKD. Trimming removed 4 bases at V and 1 base at J, with 9 bases between. The CDR3 is 14 amino acids. The CDR3 here is CATSEAARNYGYTF. The DNA of the CDR3 is TGTGCCACCAGTGAGGCAGCGCGTAACTATGGCTACACCTTC.

V gene TRBV6-1 combines with J gene TRBJ1-5, with 7 bases identical to TRBD1. The ends lost 4 bases at V and 1 base at J; junction bases unmatched: 7. The CDR3 totals 16 residues. Per the germline V gene, CDR1 is MNHNS and CDR2 is SASEGT. This chain's CDR3 is CASSGLGGQSNQPQHF. The CDR3 DNA is TGTGCCAGCAGTGGGCTTGGGGGACAGAGCAATCAGCCCCAGCATTTT.

The chain links TRBV20-1 to TRBJ1-1; maybe TRBD1 (5 bases). Germline V gene data show CDR1 as DFQATT and CDR2 as SNEGSKA (reference sequence). This CDR3 has 10 amino acids. Trimming removed 6 bases at V and 11 bases at J, with 13 bases between. CDR3 amino acids: CSADAGLAFF. CDR3 DNA sequence: TGCAGTGCCGACGCAGGGTTGGCTTTCTTT.

The gene calls are TRBV27 and TRBJ1-4, with D possibly being TRBD1 (6 bases). The CDR3 extends over 14 amino acids. The V gene lost 5 bases and the J gene lost 7 bases, with 14 bases spanning the gap. Germline-derived CDR1 and CDR2 are MNHEY and SMNVEV (reference sequence). CDR3 loop: CASSNRLGGEKLFF. The DNA of the CDR3 is TGTGCCAGCAGTAACAGGTTAGGGGGTGAAAAACTGTTTTTT.

V is TRBV13 and J is TRBJ1-1; D is possibly TRBD1 (6 bases). Germline CDR1 PRHDT, CDR2 FYEKMQ (reference sequence). V was clipped by 5 bases and J by 1 base, with 17 bases between them. The CDR3 has 16 residues. CDR3 nucleotide sequence: TGTGCCAGCAGCCCACTCTCCCTGGGGGCGAACACTGAAGCTTTCTTT. This encodes CASSPLSLGANTEAFF.

V and J are TRBV30 and TRBJ1-5, with 8 positions matching TRBD1. The CDR3 is 14 amino acids. Germline V gives CDR1 GTSNPN, CDR2 SVGIG (reference sequence). Trimming at V came to 4 bases and at J to 5 bases, leaving 7 bases not matched to a gene. The CDR3 here is CAWNEGQVYQPQHF. The CDR3 region has the DNA TGTGCCTGGAATGAGGGACAGGTTTATCAGCCCCAGCATTTT.

The chain couples TRBV20-1 to TRBJ1-2; D not certain. The length of the CDR3 is 11 residues. The ends were cut back, 1 base at V and 4 bases at J, with 4 bases in the middle. Germline CDR1 and CDR2: DFQATT and SNEGSKA (reference sequence). The CDR3 region has the DNA TGCAGTGCTAGAGGGAGCTATGGCTACACCTTC. Its translation is CSARGSYGYTF.

V gene TRBV6-6 combines with J gene TRBJ2-3; 7 nucleotides match TRBD1. The CDR3 loop spans 18 amino acids. J was trimmed by 0 bases and V by 5 bases; bases with no gene match: 14. Germline V gene sequence: CDR1 MNHNY, CDR2 SVGAGI (reference sequence). CDR3 sequence reads: CASSLDRAILTSTDTQYF. Here the CDR3 DNA reads TGTGCCAGCAGTCTTGACAGGGCCATTCTTACTAGCACAGATACGCAGTATTTT.

The sample holds one count of this clone. The rearrangement joins TRBV6-5 to TRBJ1-2; D may be TRBD1 (5 bases). This CDR3 spans 14 amino acids. Trimming took off 2 bases at V and 5 bases at J, with 12 bases between the two ends. CDR1 MNHEY and CDR2 SVGAGI come from the germline V gene. CDR3 amino acids: CASSYSSGGYGYTF. As DNA, the CDR3 is TGTGCCAGCAGTTACAGTAGCGGGGGGTATGGCTACACCTTC.

V gene TRBV7-6 combines with J gene TRBJ2-3; 10 positions agree with TRBD2. The CDR3 is 17 amino acids. Per the germline V gene, CDR1 is SGHVS and CDR2 is FNYEAQ. Trimming took 5 bases from V and 4 from J; bases not matched to a gene: 12. In DNA form, the CDR3 reads TGTGCCAGCAGCCCCAAAACTAGCGGGACGGTCGCAGATACGCAGTATTTT. Protein sequence: CASSPKTSGTVADTQYF.

This clone was recorded a few times. This sequence joins TRBV9 and TRBJ1-2; D is ambiguous. This CDR3 comprises 15 residues. CDR1 and CDR2 from the germline V gene are SGDLS and YYNGEE. V lost 4 bases to trimming and J lost 3 bases, with 16 bases between them. CDR3 bases: TGTGCCAGCAGCCCTACTACATCGGCCCACTATGGCTACACCTTC. It specifies CASSPTTSAHYGYTF.

This rearrangement joins TRBV28 to TRBJ2-7; TRBD2 aligns across 8 bases. This CDR3 is 15 amino acids long. Trimming cost V 4 bases and J 3 bases; bases outside gene matches: 8. Per germline, CDR1 MDHEN and CDR2 SYDVKM. The CDR3 sequence: CASSSSGLRYYEQYF. CDR3 in DNA: TGTGCCAGCAGTTCTAGCGGGCTCAGATACTACGAGCAGTACTTC.

The chain uses TRBV9 and TRBJ2-1; the D gene is possibly TRBD2 (6 bases). V dropped 4 bases and J dropped 8 bases, with 16 bases sitting between them. The CDR3 runs to 14 residues. Germline V CDR1 and CDR2: SGDLS, YYNGEE. The CDR3 region is CASSTTGAGDEQFF. DNA for the CDR3: TGTGCCAGCAGCACGACGGGAGCTGGCGATGAGCAGTTCTTC.

This chain joins TRBV20-1 and TRBJ2-5; D is perhaps TRBD2 (5 bases). The CDR3 length is 11 residues. Trimming pared 6 bases from V and 2 bases from J, leaving 7 bases between. Germline V CDR1 and CDR2: DFQATT, SNEGSKA (reference sequence). The CDR3: CSAVAQETQYF. Here the CDR3 DNA reads TGCAGTGCCGTAGCGCAAGAGACCCAGTACTTC.